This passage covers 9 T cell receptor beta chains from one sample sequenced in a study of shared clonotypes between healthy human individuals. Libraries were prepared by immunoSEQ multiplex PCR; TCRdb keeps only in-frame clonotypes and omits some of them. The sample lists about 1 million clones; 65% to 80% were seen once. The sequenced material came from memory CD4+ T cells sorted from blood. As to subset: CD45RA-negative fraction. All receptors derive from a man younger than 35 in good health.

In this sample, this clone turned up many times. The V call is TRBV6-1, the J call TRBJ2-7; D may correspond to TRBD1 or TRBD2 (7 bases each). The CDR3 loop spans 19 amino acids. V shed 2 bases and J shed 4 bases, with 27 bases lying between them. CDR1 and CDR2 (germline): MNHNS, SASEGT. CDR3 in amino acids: CASSEQGGIPTRRQYEQYF. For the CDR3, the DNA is TGTGCCAGCAGTGAACAGGGGGGGATTCCTACGAGGAGGCAATACGAGCAGTACTTC.

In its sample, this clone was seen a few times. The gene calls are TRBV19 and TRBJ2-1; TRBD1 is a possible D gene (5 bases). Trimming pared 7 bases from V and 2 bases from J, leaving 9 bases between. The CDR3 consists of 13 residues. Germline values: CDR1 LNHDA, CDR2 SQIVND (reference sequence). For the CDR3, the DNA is TGTGCCAGTATTGACAGAACCTACAATGAGCAGTTCTTC. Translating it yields CASIDRTYNEQFF.

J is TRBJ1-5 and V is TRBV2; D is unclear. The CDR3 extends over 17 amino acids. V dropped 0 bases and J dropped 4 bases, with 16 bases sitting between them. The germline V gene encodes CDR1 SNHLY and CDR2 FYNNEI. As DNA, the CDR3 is TGTGCCAGCAGTGAAGCGCCCGCTTGGGCTCAAAATCAGCCCCAGCATTTT. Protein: CASSEAPAWAQNQPQHF.

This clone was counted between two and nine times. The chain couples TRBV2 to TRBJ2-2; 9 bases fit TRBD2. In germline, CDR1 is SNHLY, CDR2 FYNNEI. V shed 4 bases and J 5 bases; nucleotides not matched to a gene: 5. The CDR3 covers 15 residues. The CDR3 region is CASSGGGRETGELFF. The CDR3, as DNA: TGTGCCAGCAGTGGAGGCGGGAGGGAAACCGGGGAGCTGTTTTTT.

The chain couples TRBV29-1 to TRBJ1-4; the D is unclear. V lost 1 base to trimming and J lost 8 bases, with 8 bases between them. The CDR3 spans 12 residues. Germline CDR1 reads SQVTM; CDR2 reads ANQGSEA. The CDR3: CSVEGREEKLFF. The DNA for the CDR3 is TGCAGCGTTGAAGGGCGGGAGGAAAAACTGTTTTTT.

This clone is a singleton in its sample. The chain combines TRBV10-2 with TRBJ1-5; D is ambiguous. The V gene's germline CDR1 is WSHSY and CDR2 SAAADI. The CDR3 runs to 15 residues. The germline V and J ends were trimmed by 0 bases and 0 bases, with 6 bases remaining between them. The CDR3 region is CASSESRYSNQPQHF. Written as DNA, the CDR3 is TGCGCCAGCAGTGAGTCTAGGTATAGCAATCAGCCCCAGCATTTT.

CDR3 DNA: TGTGCCAGCACCTTAGATGGACGCACGTCCTACGAGCAGTACTTC. Translating gives CASTLDGRTSYEQYF. This chain links TRBV28 with TRBJ2-7; D remains unclear. The germline V gene has CDR1 MDHEN and CDR2 SYDVKM. The V end was cut by 7 bases, the J end by 1 base, with 17 bases between. The CDR3 has 15 residues.

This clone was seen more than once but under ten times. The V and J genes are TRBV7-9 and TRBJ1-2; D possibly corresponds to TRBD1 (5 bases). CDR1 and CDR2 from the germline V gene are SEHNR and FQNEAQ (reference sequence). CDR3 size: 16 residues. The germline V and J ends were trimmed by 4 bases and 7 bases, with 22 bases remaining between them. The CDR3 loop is CASSYSGPLTAFGYTF. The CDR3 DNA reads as TGTGCCAGCAGCTATTCAGGGCCACTGACCGCCTTTGGCTACACCTTC.

Here the CDR3 reads CASSLIQGGWASSYEQYF. DNA for the CDR3: TGTGCCAGCAGCTTAATACAGGGAGGGTGGGCCAGCTCCTACGAGCAGTACTTC. The rearrangement uses TRBV7-9 and TRBJ2-7; TRBD2 might be the D (7 bases). The V gene's germline CDR1 is SEHNR and CDR2 FQNEAQ (reference sequence). V gave up 2 bases and J gave up 0 bases, with 20 bases separating them. The CDR3 is made up of 18 amino acids.